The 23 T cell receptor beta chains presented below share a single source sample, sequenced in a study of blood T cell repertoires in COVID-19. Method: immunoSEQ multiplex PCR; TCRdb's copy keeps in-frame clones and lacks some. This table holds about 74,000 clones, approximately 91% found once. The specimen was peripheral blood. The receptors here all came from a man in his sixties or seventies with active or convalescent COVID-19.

The CDR3 is CASSLGGTASDTQYF. The CDR3 DNA follows: TGCGCCAGCAGCTTGGGAGGGACAGCGTCCGATACGCAGTATTTT. The genes are TRBV5-1 and TRBJ2-3; 7 nucleotides agree with TRBD1. The CDR3 runs to 15 residues. Trimming at V came to 0 bases and at J to 6 bases, leaving 7 bases not matched to a gene. CDR1 and CDR2 (germline): SGHRS, YFSETQ.

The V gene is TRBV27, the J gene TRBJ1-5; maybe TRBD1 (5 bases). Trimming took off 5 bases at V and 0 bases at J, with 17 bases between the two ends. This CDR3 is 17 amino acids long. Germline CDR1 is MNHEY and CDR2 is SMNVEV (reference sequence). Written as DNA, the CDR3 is TGTGCCAGCAGTCCCAGACTCGACAGTTATAGCAATCAGCCCCAGCATTTT. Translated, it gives CASSPRLDSYSNQPQHF.

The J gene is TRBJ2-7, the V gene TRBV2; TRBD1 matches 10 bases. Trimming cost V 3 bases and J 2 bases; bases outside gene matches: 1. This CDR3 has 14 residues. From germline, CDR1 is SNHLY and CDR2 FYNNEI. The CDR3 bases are TGTGCCAGCAGTGAGGGGACAGGGGCCTACGAGCAGTACTTC. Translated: CASSEGTGAYEQYF.

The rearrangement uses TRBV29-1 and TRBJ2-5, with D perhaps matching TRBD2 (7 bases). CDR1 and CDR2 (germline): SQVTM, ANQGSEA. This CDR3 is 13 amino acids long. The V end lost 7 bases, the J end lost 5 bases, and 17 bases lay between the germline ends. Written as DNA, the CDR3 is TGCAGCGCGGGGGCCAGGGGAGGGGAGACCCAGTACTTC. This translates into CSAGARGGETQYF.

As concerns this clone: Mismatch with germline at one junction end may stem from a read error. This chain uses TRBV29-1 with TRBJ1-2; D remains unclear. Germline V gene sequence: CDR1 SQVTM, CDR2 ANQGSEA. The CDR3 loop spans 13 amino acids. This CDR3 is CSAEDRPYQGYTF. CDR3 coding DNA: TGCAGCGCTGAAGACCGTCCTTACCAGGGCTACACCTTC.

The CDR3 nucleotides are TGTGCCAGCAGTATCAGGGGGACCACCGGGGAGCTGTTTTTT. This codes for CASSIRGTTGELFF. V usage is TRBV6-5 and J usage is TRBJ2-2; TRBD1 agrees at 7 bases. Per germline, CDR1 MNHEY and CDR2 SVGAGI. This CDR3 spans 14 amino acids. V was clipped by 5 bases and J by 4 bases; unmatched bases: 4.

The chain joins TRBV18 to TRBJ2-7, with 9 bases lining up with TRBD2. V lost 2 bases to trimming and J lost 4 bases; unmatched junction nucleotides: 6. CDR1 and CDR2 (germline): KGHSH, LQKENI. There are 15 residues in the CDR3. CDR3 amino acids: CASSPESGGTYEQYF. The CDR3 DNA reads TGTGCCAGCTCACCAGAGAGCGGGGGGACGTACGAGCAGTACTTC.

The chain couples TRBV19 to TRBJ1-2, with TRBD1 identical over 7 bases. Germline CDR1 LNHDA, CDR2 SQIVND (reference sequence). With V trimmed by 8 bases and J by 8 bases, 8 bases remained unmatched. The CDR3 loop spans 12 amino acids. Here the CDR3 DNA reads TGTGCCAGTCAAGACAGGGCGGACGGCTACACCTTC. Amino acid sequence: CASQDRADGYTF. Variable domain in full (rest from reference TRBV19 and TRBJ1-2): DGGITQSPKYLFRKEGQNVTLSCEQNLNHDAMYWYRQDPGQGLRLIYYSQIVNDFQKGDIAEGYSVSREKKESFPLTVTSAQKNPTAFYLCASQDRADGYTFGSGTRLTVV.

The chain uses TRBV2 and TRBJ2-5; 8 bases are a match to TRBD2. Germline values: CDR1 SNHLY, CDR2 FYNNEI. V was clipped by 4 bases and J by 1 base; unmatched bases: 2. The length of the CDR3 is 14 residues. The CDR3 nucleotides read TGTGCCAGCAGTGTGGGACTAGGCCAAGAGACCCAGTACTTC. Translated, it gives CASSVGLGQETQYF.

The CDR3 protein is CASRLAGGLTDTQYF. For the CDR3, the DNA is TGTGCCAGCAGACTAGCGGGGGGACTCACAGATACGCAGTATTTT. The chain combines TRBV27 with TRBJ2-3; 12 bases align to TRBD2. From germline, CDR1 is MNHEY and CDR2 SMNVEV (reference sequence). This CDR3 has 15 residues. J was trimmed by 2 bases and V by 6 bases; bases with no gene match: 3.

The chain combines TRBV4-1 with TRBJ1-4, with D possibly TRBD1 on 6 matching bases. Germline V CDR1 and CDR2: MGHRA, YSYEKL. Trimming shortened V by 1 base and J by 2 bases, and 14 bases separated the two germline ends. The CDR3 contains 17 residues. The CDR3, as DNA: TGCGCCAGCAGCCAAGGGGGGCAGGGGCCCACTAATGAAAAACTGTTTTTT. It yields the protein CASSQGGQGPTNEKLFF.

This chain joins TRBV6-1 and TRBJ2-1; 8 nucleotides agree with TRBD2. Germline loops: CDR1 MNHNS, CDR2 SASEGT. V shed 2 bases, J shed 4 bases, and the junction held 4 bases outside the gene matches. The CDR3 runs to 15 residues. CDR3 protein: CASSEQAGAYNEQFF. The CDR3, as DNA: TGTGCCAGCAGTGAACAAGCGGGAGCGTACAATGAGCAGTTCTTC.

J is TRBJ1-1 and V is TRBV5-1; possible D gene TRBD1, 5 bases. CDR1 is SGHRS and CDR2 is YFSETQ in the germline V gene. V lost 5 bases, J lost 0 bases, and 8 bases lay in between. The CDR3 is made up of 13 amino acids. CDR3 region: CASRDNMNTEAFF. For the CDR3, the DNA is TGCGCCAGCAGGGACAACATGAACACTGAAGCTTTCTTT.

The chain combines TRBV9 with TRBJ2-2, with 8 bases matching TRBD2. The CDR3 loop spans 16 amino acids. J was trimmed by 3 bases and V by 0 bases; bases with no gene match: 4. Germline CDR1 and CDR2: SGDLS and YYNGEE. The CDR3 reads CASSVAAGVYTGELFF. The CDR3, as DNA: TGTGCCAGCAGCGTAGCAGCGGGAGTTTACACCGGGGAGCTGTTTTTT.

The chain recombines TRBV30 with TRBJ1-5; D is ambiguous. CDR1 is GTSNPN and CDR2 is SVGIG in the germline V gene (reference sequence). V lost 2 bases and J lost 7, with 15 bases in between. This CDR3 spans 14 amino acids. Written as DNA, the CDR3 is TGTGCCTGGAGTCAAAAACCCGCTCGGCAGCCCCAGCATTTT. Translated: CAWSQKPARQPQHF.

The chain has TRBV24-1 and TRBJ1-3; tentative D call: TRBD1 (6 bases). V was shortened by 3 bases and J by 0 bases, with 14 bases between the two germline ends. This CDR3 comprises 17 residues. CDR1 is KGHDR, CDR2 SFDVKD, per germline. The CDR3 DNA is TGTGCCACCAGTGATGTGGGGGGGGGCCCCTCTGGAAACACCATATATTTT. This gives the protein CATSDVGGGPSGNTIYF.

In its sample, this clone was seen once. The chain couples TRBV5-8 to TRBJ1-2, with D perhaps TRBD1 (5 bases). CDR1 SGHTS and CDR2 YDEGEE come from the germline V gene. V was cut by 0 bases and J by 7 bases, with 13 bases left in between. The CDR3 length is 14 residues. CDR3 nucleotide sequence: TGTGCCAGCAGCTTGGTTCGGCAGGGAGGTGGCTACACCTTC. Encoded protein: CASSLVRQGGGYTF.

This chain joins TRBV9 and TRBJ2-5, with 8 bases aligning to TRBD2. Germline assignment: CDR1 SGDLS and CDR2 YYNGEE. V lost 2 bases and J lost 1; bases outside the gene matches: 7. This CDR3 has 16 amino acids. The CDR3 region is CASSVSPGLGQETQYF. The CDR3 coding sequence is TGTGCCAGCAGCGTGTCTCCGGGACTAGGCCAAGAGACCCAGTACTTC.

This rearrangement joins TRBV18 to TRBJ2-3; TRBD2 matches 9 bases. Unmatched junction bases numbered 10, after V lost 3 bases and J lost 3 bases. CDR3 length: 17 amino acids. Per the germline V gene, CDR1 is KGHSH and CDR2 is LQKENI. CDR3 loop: CASSPLPLAGQTDTQYF. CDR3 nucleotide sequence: TGTGCCAGCTCACCTCTCCCGCTAGCGGGGCAGACAGATACGCAGTATTTT.

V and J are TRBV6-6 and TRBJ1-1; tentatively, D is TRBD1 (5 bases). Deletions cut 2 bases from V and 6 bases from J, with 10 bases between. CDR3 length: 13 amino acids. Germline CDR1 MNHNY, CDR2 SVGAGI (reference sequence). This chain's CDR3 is CASSYRETAEAFF. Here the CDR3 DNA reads TGTGCCAGCAGTTACCGGGAGACAGCTGAAGCTTTCTTT.

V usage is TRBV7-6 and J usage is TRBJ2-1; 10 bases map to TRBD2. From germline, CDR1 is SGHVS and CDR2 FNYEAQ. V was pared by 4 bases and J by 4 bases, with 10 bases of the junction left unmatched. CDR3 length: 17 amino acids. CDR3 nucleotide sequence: TGTGCCAGCAGCTCCCGGGTAGCGGGAGGCCCTTACAATGAGCAGTTCTTC. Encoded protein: CASSSRVAGGPYNEQFF. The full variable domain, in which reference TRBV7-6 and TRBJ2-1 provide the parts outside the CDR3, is GAGVSQSPRYKVTKRGQDVALRCDPISGHVSLYWYRQALGQGPEFLTYFNYEAQQDKSGLPNDRFSAERPEGSISTLTIQRTEQRDSAMYRCASSSRVAGGPYNEQFFGPGTRLTVL.

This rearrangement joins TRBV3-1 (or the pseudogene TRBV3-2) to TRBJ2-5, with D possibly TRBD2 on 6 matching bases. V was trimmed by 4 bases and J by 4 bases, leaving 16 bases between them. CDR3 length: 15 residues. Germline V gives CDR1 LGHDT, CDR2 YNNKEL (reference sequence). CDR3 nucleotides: TGTGCCAGCAGCCTCTTTGGGGCTAGCGCAGAGACCCAGTACTTC. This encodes CASSLFGASAETQYF.

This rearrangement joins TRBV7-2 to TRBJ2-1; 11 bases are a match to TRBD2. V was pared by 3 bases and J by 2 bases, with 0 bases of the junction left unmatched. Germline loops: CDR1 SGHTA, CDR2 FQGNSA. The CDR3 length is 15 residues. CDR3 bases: TGTGCCAGCAGCTTTAGCGGGAGGGCCTACAATGAGCAGTTCTTC. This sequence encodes CASSFSGRAYNEQFF.